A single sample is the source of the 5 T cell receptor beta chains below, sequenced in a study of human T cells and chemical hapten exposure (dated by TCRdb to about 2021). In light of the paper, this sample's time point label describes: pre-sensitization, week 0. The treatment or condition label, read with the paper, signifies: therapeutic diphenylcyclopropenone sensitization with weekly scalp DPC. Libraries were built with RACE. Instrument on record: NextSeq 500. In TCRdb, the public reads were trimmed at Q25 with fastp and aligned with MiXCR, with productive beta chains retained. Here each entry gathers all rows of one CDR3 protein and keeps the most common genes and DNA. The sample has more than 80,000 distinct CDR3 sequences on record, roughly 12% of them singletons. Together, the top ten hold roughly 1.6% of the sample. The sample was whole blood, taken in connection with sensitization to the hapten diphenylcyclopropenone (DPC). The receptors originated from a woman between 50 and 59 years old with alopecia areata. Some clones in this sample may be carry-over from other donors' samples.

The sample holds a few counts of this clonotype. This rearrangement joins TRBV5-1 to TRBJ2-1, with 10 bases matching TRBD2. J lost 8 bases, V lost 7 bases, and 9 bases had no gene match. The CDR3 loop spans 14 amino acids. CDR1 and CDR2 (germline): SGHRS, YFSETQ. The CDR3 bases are TGCGCCAGCGGGTTAGCGGGAGGTAGCGATGAGCAGTTCTTC. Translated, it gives CASGLAGGSDEQFF.

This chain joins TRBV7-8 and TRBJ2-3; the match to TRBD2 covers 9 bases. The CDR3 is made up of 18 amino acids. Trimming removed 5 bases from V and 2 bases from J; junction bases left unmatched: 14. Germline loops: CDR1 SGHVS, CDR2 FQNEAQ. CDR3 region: CASSHSPILAGLTDTQYF. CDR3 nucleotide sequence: TGTGCCAGCAGCCACTCCCCCATACTAGCGGGCCTCACAGATACGCAGTATTTT.

The CDR3, as DNA: TGTGCCAGCAGCCTCGGGACTCCTCGGCGCGAAAAACTGTTTTTT. It codes for CASSLGTPRREKLFF. The chain recombines TRBV7-2 with TRBJ1-4; maybe TRBD1 (5 bases). CDR1 and CDR2 (germline): SGHTA, FQGNSA. This CDR3 comprises 15 residues. The ends were cut back, 5 bases at V and 8 bases at J, with 18 bases in the middle. Variable domain in full (rest from reference TRBV7-2 and TRBJ1-4): GAGVSQSPSNKVTEKGKDVELRCDPISGHTALYWYRQSLGQGLEFLIYFQGNSAPDKSGLPSDRFSAERTGGSVSTLTIQRTQQEDSAVYLCASSLGTPRREKLFFGSGTQLSVL.

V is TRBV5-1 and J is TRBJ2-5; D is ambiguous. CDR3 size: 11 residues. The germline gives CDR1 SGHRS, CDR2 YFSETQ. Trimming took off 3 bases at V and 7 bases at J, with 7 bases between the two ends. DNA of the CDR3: TGCGCCAGCAGCTCTTTTGGGACCCAGTACTTC. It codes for CASSSFGTQYF.

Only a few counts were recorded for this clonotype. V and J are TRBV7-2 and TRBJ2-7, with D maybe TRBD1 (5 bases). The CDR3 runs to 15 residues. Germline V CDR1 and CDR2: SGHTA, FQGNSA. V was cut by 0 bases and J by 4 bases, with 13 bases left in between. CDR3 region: CASSLAQGYQYEQYF. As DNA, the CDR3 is TGTGCCAGCAGCTTAGCGCAGGGCTACCAGTACGAGCAGTACTTC.